Following are 30 T cell receptor beta chains from one sample sequenced in a study of PD-1 blockade in classical Hodgkin lymphoma. Brentuximab vedotin exposure varied, and every patient relapsed after autologous stem cell transplantation. Sequencing used immunoSEQ multiplex PCR; TCRdb keeps in-frame clones, though not all of them. The table has about 14,000 clones, around 84% seen once; the top ten hold around 22%. The specimen comprised peripheral blood mononuclear cells (PBMCs), sampled at baseline. All receptors derive from a human donor with classical Hodgkin lymphoma.

The chain combines TRBV7-2 with TRBJ2-7; D gene ambiguous. Germline values: CDR1 SGHTA, CDR2 FQGNSA. The CDR3 spans 12 residues. Trimming pared 5 bases from V and 7 bases from J, leaving 12 bases between. The CDR3 loop is CASSQPFREQYF. The CDR3 region has the DNA TGTGCCAGCAGCCAGCCCTTTAGGGAGCAGTACTTC.

The chain combines TRBV5-5 with TRBJ2-5; TRBD2 might be the D (5 bases). Trimming left V 0 bases short and J 7 bases short, with 16 bases between. CDR1 and CDR2 from the germline V gene are SGHKS and YYEKEE (reference sequence). The CDR3 is 15 residues long. CDR3 bases: TGTGCCAGCAGCTTGGGGGCCAACTCCCGGGGGACCCAGTACTTC. It encodes CASSLGANSRGTQYF.

The rearrangement links TRBV4-1 to TRBJ1-2, with a possible D match to TRBD1 (5 bases). Germline CDR1 MGHRA, CDR2 YSYEKL. Trimming shortened V by 0 bases and J by 3 bases, and 20 bases separated the two germline ends. The CDR3 spans 18 residues. The CDR3 is CASSQDRTRGGKDYGYTF. The CDR3 DNA is TGCGCCAGCAGCCAAGATCGGACTCGGGGGGGTAAGGACTATGGCTACACCTTC.

The chain couples TRBV20-1 to TRBJ1-1; D is undetermined. Germline V gene lookup returns CDR1 DFQATT and CDR2 SNEGSKA (reference sequence). Trimming removed 4 bases at V and 6 bases at J, with 9 bases between. The length of the CDR3 is 11 residues. The CDR3 loop is CSAIQYPEAFF. The CDR3 DNA reads as TGCAGTGCTATCCAGTATCCTGAAGCTTTCTTT.

The chain recombines TRBV6-6 with TRBJ2-5, with D maybe TRBD2 (6 bases). Trimming took off 8 bases at V and 2 bases at J, with 18 bases between the two ends. The CDR3 loop spans 15 amino acids. Germline CDR1 is MNHNY and CDR2 is SVGAGI (reference sequence). Written as DNA, the CDR3 is TGTGCCAGCTCCCAGACTTCCGGGACTCAAGAGACCCAGTACTTC. It is translated as CASSQTSGTQETQYF.

Only a few counts were recorded for this clone. The chain couples TRBV6-5 to TRBJ2-1; no clear D gene. Per germline, CDR1 MNHEY and CDR2 SVGAGI. Between the trimmed V and J ends, which lost 6 bases and 3 bases, there was a span of 12 bases. The CDR3 runs to 14 residues. Here the CDR3 reads CASRRTDIYNEQFF. The CDR3 coding sequence is TGTGCCAGCAGGCGGACGGATATCTACAATGAGCAGTTCTTC.

V gene TRBV2 combines with J gene TRBJ2-3; D unresolved. This CDR3 is 10 amino acids long. V lost 1 base to trimming and J lost 14 bases, with 7 bases between them. Per germline, CDR1 SNHLY and CDR2 FYNNEI. CDR3 bases: TGTGCCAGCAGTGAAGAGCTTACGTATTTT. Translating gives CASSEELTYF.

The chain has TRBV10-3 and TRBJ2-7, with 7 bases fitting TRBD1. In germline, CDR1 is ENHRY, CDR2 SYGVKD. The CDR3 covers 14 residues. With 6 bases clipped from V and 1 base from J, the junction kept 6 bases outside the gene matches. CDR3 sequence reads: CAIRDDRESYEQYF. The CDR3 nucleotides are TGTGCCATCAGGGATGACAGGGAGTCCTACGAGCAGTACTTC.

As to this clone: The same CDR3 is also encoded by other DNA sequences in this sample. The rearrangement uses TRBV5-8 and TRBJ1-2; D is undetermined. Trimming took 0 bases from V and 5 from J, leaving 5 bases between them. The CDR3 runs to 12 residues. In germline, CDR1 is SGHTS, CDR2 YDEGEE. CDR3 in amino acids: CASSLEGYGYTF. CDR3 DNA: TGTGCCAGCAGCTTGGAAGGATATGGCTACACCTTC.

The chain couples TRBV18 to TRBJ2-5; D uncertain. The V gene lost 6 bases and the J gene lost 2 bases, with 10 bases spanning the gap. CDR1 KGHSH and CDR2 LQKENI come from the germline V gene. CDR3 length: 13 amino acids. The CDR3 coding sequence is TGTGCCAGCTCCCGGAGTCAGCAAGAGACCCAGTACTTC. It translates to CASSRSQQETQYF.

The chain is built from TRBV9 and TRBJ2-3; D unresolved. Germline V gene lookup returns CDR1 SGDLS and CDR2 YYNGEE. The CDR3 is 13 amino acids. V lost 1 base and J 7 bases, leaving 10 bases between the germline ends. This CDR3 is CASSVYNAHTQYF. DNA of the CDR3: TGTGCCAGCAGCGTATACAACGCCCATACGCAGTATTTT.

V usage is TRBV7-2 and J usage is TRBJ2-3; TRBD2 matches at 9 bases. Germline V gene sequence: CDR1 SGHTA, CDR2 FQGNSA. V lost 2 bases to trimming and J lost 1 base; unmatched junction nucleotides: 4. The CDR3 runs 16 residues. The CDR3 region has the DNA TGTGCCAGCAGCTTAATCTTAGCGGGGGGCACAGATACGCAGTATTTT. This encodes CASSLILAGGTDTQYF.

The V gene is TRBV7-2, the J gene TRBJ2-3, with 8 bases lining up with TRBD2. After removal of 2 bases from V and 5 bases from J, the junction contained 9 bases not matched to a gene. The germline V gene encodes CDR1 SGHTA and CDR2 FQGNSA. There are 16 residues in the CDR3. In DNA form, the CDR3 reads TGTGCCAGCAGCTTATCCGTTTCGGGGGGGCGAGATACGCAGTATTTT. Residues: CASSLSVSGGRDTQYF.

The chain links TRBV12-5 to TRBJ2-2; the D is unclear. Trimming left V 3 bases short and J 5 bases short, with 7 bases between. The CDR3 sequence is 13 residues long. The V gene's germline CDR1 is LGHNT and CDR2 FRNRAP. CDR3 bases: TGTGCTAGTGGTTTAGAAGAAACCGGGGAGCTGTTTTTT. It encodes CASGLEETGELFF. Full variable domain (outside the CDR3, taken from reference TRBV12-5 and TRBJ2-2): DARVTQTPRHKVTEMGQEVTMRCQPILGHNTVFWYRQTMMQGLELLAYFRNRAPLDDSGMPKDRFSAEMPDATLATLKIQPSEPRDSAVYFCASGLEETGELFFGEGSRLTVL.

V usage is TRBV7-3 and J usage is TRBJ2-3, with TRBD1 matching 7 bases. The trim removed 7 bases at V and 4 bases at J, leaving 8 bases unmatched. CDR1 is SGHTA and CDR2 is FQGTGA in the germline V gene. This CDR3 contains 14 residues. CDR3 in amino acids: CASNNRGFADTQYF. CDR3 bases: TGTGCCAGCAACAACAGGGGTTTCGCAGATACGCAGTATTTT. Full variable domain (remainder filled in from reference TRBV7-3 and TRBJ2-3): GAGVSQTPSNKVTEKGKYVELRCDPISGHTALYWYRQSLGQGPEFLIYFQGTGAADDSGLPNDRFFAVRPEGSVSTLKIQRTERGDSAVYLCASNNRGFADTQYFGPGTRLTVL.

This rearrangement joins TRBV6-6 to TRBJ1-2, with D possibly being TRBD1 (6 bases). Germline V gene data show CDR1 as MNHNY and CDR2 as SVGAGI (reference sequence). Trimming left V 0 bases short and J 7 bases short, with 18 bases between. This CDR3 contains 16 residues. The CDR3 reads CASSYSGDTAAGGYTF. The CDR3 nucleotides are TGTGCCAGCAGTTACTCAGGGGACACCGCCGCGGGTGGCTACACCTTC.

The rearrangement joins TRBV4-2 to TRBJ1-1; 8 nucleotides align to TRBD1. The length of the CDR3 is 17 residues. V gave up 5 bases and J gave up 4 bases; unmatched junction bases: 15. Germline lookup yields CDR1 LGHNA and CDR2 YNFKEQ. This chain's CDR3 is CASSSPGGTKTATEAFF. DNA for the CDR3: TGTGCCAGCAGCTCGCCAGGGGGCACAAAAACTGCCACTGAAGCTTTCTTT.

The gene calls are TRBV4-2 and TRBJ2-5; tentatively, D is TRBD1 or TRBD2 (5 bases each). Germline values: CDR1 LGHNA, CDR2 YNFKEQ. Trimming took 5 bases from V and 2 from J, leaving 15 bases between them. The CDR3 has 15 residues. The DNA for the CDR3 is TGTGCCAGCAGCTTGGTACGGGGCTCACAAGAGACCCAGTACTTC. Translation gives CASSLVRGSQETQYF.

This clone was found a few times. The V and J genes are TRBV29-1 and TRBJ2-5; no reliable D call. Germline V gives CDR1 SQVTM, CDR2 ANQGSEA. V was trimmed by 3 bases and J by 5 bases, leaving 16 bases between them. The CDR3 runs to 14 residues. The CDR3 sequence: CSVDTAKGGETQYF. CDR3 DNA sequence: TGCAGCGTTGACACAGCCAAAGGTGGGGAGACCCAGTACTTC. Full variable domain (rest looked up from reference TRBV29-1 and TRBJ2-5): SAVISQKPSRDICQRGTSLTIQCQVDSQVTMMFWYRQQPGQSLTLIATANQGSEATYESGFVIDKFPISRPNLTFSTLTVSNMSPEDSSIYLCSVDTAKGGETQYFGPGTRLLVL.

The chain employs TRBV20-1 and TRBJ1-1; D uncertain. Trimming took off 7 bases at V and 12 bases at J, with 15 bases between the two ends. The germline gives CDR1 DFQATT, CDR2 SNEGSKA (reference sequence). The CDR3 is 10 amino acids. DNA of the CDR3: TGCAGTGGGGCAAACGACCTGACTTTCTTT. Translated, it gives CSGANDLTFF.

The chain links TRBV5-1 to TRBJ2-1; TRBD1 is a possible D gene (6 bases). Germline CDR1 and CDR2: SGHRS and YFSETQ. The CDR3 totals 16 residues. Trimming took 0 bases from V and 6 from J, leaving 16 bases between them. CDR3: CASSLGGHLFSNEQFF. Written as DNA, the CDR3 is TGCGCCAGCAGCTTGGGGGGACACCTGTTTAGCAATGAGCAGTTCTTC.

The chain combines TRBV5-6 with TRBJ1-2, with TRBD1 identical over 8 bases. With V trimmed by 3 bases and J by 4 bases, 5 bases remained unmatched. Germline V lookup: CDR1 SGHDT, CDR2 YYEEEE. The CDR3 is 14 residues long. The CDR3: CASSWTGPTYGYTF. The CDR3 DNA sequence: TGTGCCAGCAGCTGGACAGGGCCTACCTATGGCTACACCTTC.

This chain connects TRBV9 to TRBJ1-1; TRBD1 agrees at 9 bases. The CDR3 contains 14 residues. Germline V gene lookup returns CDR1 SGDLS and CDR2 YYNGEE. With 6 bases clipped from V and 2 bases from J, the junction kept 5 bases outside the gene matches. The CDR3 DNA reads TGTGCCAGCAATCGGGACAGGGTAAACACTGAAGCTTTCTTT. This translates into CASNRDRVNTEAFF.

V gene TRBV7-8 combines with J gene TRBJ1-4; 8 bases align to TRBD1. V lost 7 bases, J lost 8 bases, and 15 bases stayed unmatched. CDR1 and CDR2 (germline): SGHVS, FQNEAQ. This CDR3 is built from 16 residues. CDR3 residues: CASTKARGPGLEKLFF. The CDR3 nucleotides are TGTGCCAGCACCAAAGCCAGGGGGCCGGGCCTCGAAAAACTGTTTTTT.

This chain's CDR3 is CASRRTGGQTNEKLFF. DNA for the CDR3: TGTGCCAGCAGGAGGACAGGGGGGCAAACTAATGAAAAACTGTTTTTT. The rearrangement links TRBV2 to TRBJ1-4, with 10 bases fitting TRBD1. V was clipped by 6 bases and J by 1 base; unmatched bases: 5. Germline V gives CDR1 SNHLY, CDR2 FYNNEI. The CDR3 has 16 residues.

The rearrangement links TRBV10-2 to TRBJ1-1, with 7 nucleotides matching TRBD1. V shed 5 bases, J shed 2 bases, and the junction held 5 bases outside the gene matches. Looked up from germline, CDR1 is WSHSY and CDR2 is SAAADI. CDR3 length: 14 residues. The CDR3 sequence: CASSFEGANTEAFF. CDR3 DNA: TGCGCCAGCAGTTTTGAGGGGGCAAACACTGAAGCTTTCTTT.

The chain carries TRBV4-1 and TRBJ2-5; D ambiguous. Trimming cost V 2 bases and J 0 bases, with 16 bases left between them. CDR3 length equals 17 residues. CDR1 is MGHRA, CDR2 YSYEKL, per germline. This chain's CDR3 is CASSQSFRSPYQETQYF. The CDR3 coding sequence is TGCGCCAGCAGCCAATCCTTCCGTTCACCGTACCAAGAGACCCAGTACTTC.

The chain couples TRBV6-1 to TRBJ1-1; a possible D gene is TRBD1 (5 bases). From germline, CDR1 is MNHNS and CDR2 SASEGT. V lost 6 bases, J lost 4 bases, and 12 bases lay in between. The CDR3 is made up of 13 amino acids. The CDR3 sequence is CASSQAGGTEAFF. DNA for the CDR3: TGTGCCAGCAGCCAGGCGGGGGGCACTGAAGCTTTCTTT.

This clone has only a few counts. The V gene is TRBV14, the J gene TRBJ2-1; no clear D gene. V was clipped by 4 bases and J by 11 bases, with 12 bases between them. The CDR3 loop spans 12 amino acids. Germline V gives CDR1 SGHDN, CDR2 FVKESK. The CDR3 sequence is CASSPLGVQQFF. The CDR3 DNA sequence: TGTGCCAGCAGCCCTCTAGGCGTCCAGCAGTTCTTC.

This chain uses TRBV27 with TRBJ2-1; D may be TRBD2 (6 bases). Germline values: CDR1 MNHEY, CDR2 SMNVEV (reference sequence). The V and J ends lost 3 bases and 8 bases respectively, with 26 bases between them. The CDR3 runs 18 residues. CDR3 nucleotides: TGTGCCAGCAGTTTGTCCTTCCCCGGAGGGTATGACCTTTATGAGCAGTTCTTC. Protein sequence: CASSLSFPGGYDLYEQFF.